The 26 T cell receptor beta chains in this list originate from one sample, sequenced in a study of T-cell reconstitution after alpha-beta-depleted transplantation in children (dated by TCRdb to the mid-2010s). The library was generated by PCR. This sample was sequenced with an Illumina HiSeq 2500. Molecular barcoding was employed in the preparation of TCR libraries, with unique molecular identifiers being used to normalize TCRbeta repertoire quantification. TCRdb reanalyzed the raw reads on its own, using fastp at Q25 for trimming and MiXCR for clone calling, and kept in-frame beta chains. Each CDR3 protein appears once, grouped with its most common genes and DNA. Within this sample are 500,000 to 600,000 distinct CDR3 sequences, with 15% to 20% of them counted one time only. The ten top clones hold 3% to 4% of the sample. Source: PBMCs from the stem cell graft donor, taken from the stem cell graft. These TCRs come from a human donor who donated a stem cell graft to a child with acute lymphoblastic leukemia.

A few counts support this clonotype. CDR3 bases: TGTGCCAGCAGTTTCGGGAGCGGGGACAATGAGCAGTTCTTC. It yields the protein CASSFGSGDNEQFF. V gene TRBV12-3 or TRBV12-4 combines with J gene TRBJ2-1, with 7 positions matching TRBD2. V shed 3 bases and J 5 bases; nucleotides not matched to a gene: 4. The CDR3 contains 14 residues.

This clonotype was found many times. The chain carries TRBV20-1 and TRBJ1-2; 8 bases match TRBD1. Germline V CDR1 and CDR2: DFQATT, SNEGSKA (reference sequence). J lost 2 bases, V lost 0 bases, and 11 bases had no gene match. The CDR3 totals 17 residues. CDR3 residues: CSARDLRQGFENYGYTF. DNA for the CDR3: TGCAGTGCTAGAGATCTTAGACAGGGGTTTGAAAACTATGGCTACACCTTC.

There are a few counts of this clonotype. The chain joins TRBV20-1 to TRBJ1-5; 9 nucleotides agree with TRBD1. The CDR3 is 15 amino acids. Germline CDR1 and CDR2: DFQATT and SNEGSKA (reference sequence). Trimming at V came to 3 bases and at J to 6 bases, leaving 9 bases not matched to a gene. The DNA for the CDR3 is TGCAGTGCTAGGGCTGAACAGGGGGCTAGTCAGCCCCAGCATTTT. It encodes CSARAEQGASQPQHF.

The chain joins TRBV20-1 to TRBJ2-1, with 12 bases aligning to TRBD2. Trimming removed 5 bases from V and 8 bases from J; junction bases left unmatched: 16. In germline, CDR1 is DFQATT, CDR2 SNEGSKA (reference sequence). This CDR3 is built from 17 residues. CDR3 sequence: CSASDWGRASGRDEQFF. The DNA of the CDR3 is TGCAGTGCTTCAGACTGGGGGCGAGCTAGCGGGAGGGATGAGCAGTTCTTC.

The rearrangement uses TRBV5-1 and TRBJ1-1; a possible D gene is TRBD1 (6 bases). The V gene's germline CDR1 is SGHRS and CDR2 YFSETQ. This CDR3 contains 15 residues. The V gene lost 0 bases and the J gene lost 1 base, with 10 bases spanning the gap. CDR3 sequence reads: CASSLVTGWNTEAFF. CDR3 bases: TGCGCCAGCAGCTTGGTAACAGGGTGGAACACTGAAGCTTTCTTT.

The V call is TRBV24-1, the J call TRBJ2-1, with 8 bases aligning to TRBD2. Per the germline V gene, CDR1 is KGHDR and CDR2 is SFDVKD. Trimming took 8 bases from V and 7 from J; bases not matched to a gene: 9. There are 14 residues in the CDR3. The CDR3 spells CATKSGSLVNEQFF. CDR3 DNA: TGTGCCACCAAGAGCGGGAGTTTGGTGAATGAGCAGTTCTTC.

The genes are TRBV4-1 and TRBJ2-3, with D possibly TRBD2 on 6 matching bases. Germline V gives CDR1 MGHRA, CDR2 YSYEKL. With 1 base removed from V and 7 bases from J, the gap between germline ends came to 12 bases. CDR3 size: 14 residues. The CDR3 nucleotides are TGCGCCAGCAGCCAAGGAGTAGGGAGGTATACGCAGTATTTT. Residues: CASSQGVGRYTQYF.

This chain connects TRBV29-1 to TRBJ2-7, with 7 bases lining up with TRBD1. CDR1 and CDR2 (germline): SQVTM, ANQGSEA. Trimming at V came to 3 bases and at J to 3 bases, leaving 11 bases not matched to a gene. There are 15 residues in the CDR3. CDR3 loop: CSVDLVRGGSYEQYF. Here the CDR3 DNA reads TGCAGCGTTGACCTGGTGCGAGGGGGCAGCTACGAGCAGTACTTC.

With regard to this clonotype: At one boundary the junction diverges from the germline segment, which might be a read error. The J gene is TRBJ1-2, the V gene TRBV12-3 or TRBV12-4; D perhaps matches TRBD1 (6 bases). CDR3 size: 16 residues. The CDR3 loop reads CASSLRGGSLDYAYTF. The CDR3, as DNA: TGTGCCAGCAGTTTAAGGGGGGGATCTCTAGACTATGCCTACACCTTC.

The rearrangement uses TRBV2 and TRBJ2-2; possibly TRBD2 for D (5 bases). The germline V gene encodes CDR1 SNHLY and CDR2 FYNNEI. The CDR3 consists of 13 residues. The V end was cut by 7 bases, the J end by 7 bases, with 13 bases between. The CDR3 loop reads CASTRQGLGELFF. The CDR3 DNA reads TGTGCCAGCACCCGGCAAGGACTCGGGGAGCTGTTTTTT.

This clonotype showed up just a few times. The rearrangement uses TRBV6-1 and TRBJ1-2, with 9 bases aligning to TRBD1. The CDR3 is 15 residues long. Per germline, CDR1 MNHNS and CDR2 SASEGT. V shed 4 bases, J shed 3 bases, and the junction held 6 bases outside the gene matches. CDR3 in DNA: TGTGCCAGCAGTGCAATACAGGGGGCTGACTATGGCTACACCTTC. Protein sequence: CASSAIQGADYGYTF.

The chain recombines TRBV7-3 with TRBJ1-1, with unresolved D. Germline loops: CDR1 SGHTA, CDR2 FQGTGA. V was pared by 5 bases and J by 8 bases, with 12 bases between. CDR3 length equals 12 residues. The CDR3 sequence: CASSRGLEEAFF. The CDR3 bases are TGTGCCAGCAGCCGCGGATTAGAGGAAGCTTTCTTT.

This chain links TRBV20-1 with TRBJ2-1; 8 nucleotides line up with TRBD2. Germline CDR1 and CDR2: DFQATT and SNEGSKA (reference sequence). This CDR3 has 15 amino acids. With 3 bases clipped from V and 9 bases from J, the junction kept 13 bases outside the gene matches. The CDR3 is CSARRVASGRGEQFF. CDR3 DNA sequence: TGCAGTGCTAGGAGGGTTGCTAGCGGGCGGGGTGAGCAGTTCTTC.

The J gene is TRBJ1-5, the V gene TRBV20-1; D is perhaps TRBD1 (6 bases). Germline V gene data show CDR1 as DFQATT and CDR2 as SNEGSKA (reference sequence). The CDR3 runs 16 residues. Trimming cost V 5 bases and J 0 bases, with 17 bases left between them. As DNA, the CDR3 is TGCAGTGCTTCAGGGGCTCTACACTATAGCAATCAGCCCCAGCATTTT. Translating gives CSASGALHYSNQPQHF.

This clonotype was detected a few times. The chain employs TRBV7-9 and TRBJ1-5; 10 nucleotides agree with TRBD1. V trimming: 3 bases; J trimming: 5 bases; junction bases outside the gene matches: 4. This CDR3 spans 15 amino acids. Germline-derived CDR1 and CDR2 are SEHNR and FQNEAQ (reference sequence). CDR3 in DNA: TGTGCCAGCAGCTTTTCGACAGGGGGCTATCAGCCCCAGCATTTT. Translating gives CASSFSTGGYQPQHF.

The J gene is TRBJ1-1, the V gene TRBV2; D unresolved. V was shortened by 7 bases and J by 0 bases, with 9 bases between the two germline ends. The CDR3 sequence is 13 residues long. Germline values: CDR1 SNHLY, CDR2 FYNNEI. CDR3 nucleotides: TGTGCCAGCATATCTGGCATGAACACTGAAGCTTTCTTT. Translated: CASISGMNTEAFF.

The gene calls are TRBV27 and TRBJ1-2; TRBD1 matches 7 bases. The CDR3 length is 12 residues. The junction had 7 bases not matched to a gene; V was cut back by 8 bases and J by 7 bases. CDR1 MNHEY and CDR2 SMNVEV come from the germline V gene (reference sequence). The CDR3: CASSSTGSGYTF. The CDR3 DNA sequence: TGTGCCAGCTCCTCGACAGGGTCTGGCTACACCTTC.

The CDR3 DNA is TGTGCCAGCAGCGTCAGGACAGGGACCACAGATACGCAGTATTTT. The encoded protein is CASSVRTGTTDTQYF. This chain uses TRBV13 with TRBJ2-3, with TRBD1 matching over 8 bases. Germline trimming cut 5 bases from V and 2 bases from J; bases unmatched to any gene: 6. Germline loops: CDR1 PRHDT, CDR2 FYEKMQ (reference sequence). CDR3 size: 15 residues.

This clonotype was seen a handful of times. CDR3: CASSFGTDTEAFF. The CDR3 DNA reads TGTGCCAGCAGTTTTGGGACAGACACTGAAGCTTTCTTT. The rearrangement joins TRBV12-3 or TRBV12-4 to TRBJ1-1, with 7 nucleotides matching TRBD1. The J segment lost 3 bases and the V segment lost 3 bases, leaving 1 base of the junction unmatched. The CDR3 contains 13 residues.

The CDR3 sequence: CASKMTGAYNEQFF. As DNA, the CDR3 is TGCGCCAGCAAGATGACAGGGGCCTACAATGAGCAGTTCTTC. This sequence joins TRBV5-1 and TRBJ2-1; TRBD1 matches at 8 bases. The J segment lost 2 bases and the V segment lost 6 bases, leaving 4 bases of the junction unmatched. Germline V gives CDR1 SGHRS, CDR2 YFSETQ. The CDR3 covers 14 residues.

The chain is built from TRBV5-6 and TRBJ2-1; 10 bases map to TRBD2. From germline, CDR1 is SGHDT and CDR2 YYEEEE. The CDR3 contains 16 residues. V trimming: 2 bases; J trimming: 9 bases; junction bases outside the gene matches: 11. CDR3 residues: CASSLIRLAGAGEQFF. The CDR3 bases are TGTGCCAGCAGCTTAATACGGCTAGCGGGAGCTGGTGAGCAGTTCTTC.

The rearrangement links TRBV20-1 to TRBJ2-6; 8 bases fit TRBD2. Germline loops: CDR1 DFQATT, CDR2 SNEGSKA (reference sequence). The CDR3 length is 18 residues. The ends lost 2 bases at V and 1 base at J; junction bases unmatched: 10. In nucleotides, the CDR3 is TGCAGTGCTAGACGGCAGGCGCTAGCGGGTTCTGGGGCCAACGTCCTGACTTTC. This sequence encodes CSARRQALAGSGANVLTF.

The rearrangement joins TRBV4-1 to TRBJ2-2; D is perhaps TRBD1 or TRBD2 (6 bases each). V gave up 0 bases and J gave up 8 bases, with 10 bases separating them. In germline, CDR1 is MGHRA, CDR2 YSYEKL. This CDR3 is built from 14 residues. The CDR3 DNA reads TGCGCCAGCAGCCAAGATGGGGGGCTGGGGGAGCTGTTTTTT. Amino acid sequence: CASSQDGGLGELFF.

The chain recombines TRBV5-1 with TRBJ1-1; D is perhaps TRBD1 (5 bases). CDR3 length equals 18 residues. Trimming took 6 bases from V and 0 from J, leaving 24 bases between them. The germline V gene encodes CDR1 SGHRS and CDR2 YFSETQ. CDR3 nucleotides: TGCGCCAGCACCATTACCCCGGGACTATCTACAATGAACACTGAAGCTTTCTTT. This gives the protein CASTITPGLSTMNTEAFF.

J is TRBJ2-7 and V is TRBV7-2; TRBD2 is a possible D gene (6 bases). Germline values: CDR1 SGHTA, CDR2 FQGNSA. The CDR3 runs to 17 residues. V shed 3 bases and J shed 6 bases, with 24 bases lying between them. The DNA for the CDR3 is TGTGCCAGCAGCTTGCTTCTAGGGCGGGGCCAGATACCCGAGCAGTACTTC. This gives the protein CASSLLLGRGQIPEQYF. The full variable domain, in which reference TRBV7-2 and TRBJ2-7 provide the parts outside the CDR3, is GAGVSQSPSNKVTEKGKDVELRCDPISGHTALYWYRQSLGQGLEFLIYFQGNSAPDKSGLPSDRFSAERTGGSVSTLTIQRTQQEDSAVYLCASSLLLGRGQIPEQYFGPGTRLTVT.

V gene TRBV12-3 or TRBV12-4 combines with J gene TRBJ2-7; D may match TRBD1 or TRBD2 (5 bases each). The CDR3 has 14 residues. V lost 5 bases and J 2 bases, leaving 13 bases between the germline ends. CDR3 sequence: CASSSLGETYEQYF. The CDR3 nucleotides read TGTGCCAGCAGTAGCCTAGGGGAGACCTACGAGCAGTACTTC.